These 9 T cell receptor beta chains were sequenced from one sample in a study of glioma-infiltrating T cells after dendritic cell vaccination. Time point given: after dendritic cell vaccination, including at tumor progression/relapse. Assay: immunoSEQ multiplex PCR; the TCRdb copy retains only in-frame clones and omits some. The sample has fewer than 70,000 clones, 85% to 90% seen once. The source was blood, collected after dendritic cell vaccination. The origin of the receptors is a human donor with glioblastoma.

The chain employs TRBV7-2 and TRBJ2-1; TRBD2 aligns across 15 bases. The CDR3 loop spans 17 amino acids. After removal of 1 base from V and 4 bases from J, the junction contained 2 bases not matched to a gene. Germline V lookup: CDR1 SGHTA, CDR2 FQGNSA. The CDR3 DNA sequence: TGTGCCAGCAGCTTAGGGACTAGCGGGGGGGCTTACAATGAGCAGTTCTTC. Residues: CASSLGTSGGAYNEQFF. The variable domain in full, with the rest retrieved from reference TRBV7-2 and TRBJ2-1, is GAGVSQSPSNKVTEKGKDVELRCDPISGHTALYWYRQSLGQGLEFLIYFQGNSAPDKSGLPSDRFSAERTGGSVSTLTIQRTQQEDSAVYLCASSLGTSGGAYNEQFFGPGTRLTVL.

This clone was observed once. The chain couples TRBV9 to TRBJ2-7, with TRBD1 identical over 9 bases. With V trimmed by 0 bases and J by 5 bases, 6 bases remained unmatched. From germline, CDR1 is SGDLS and CDR2 YYNGEE. The CDR3 loop spans 15 amino acids. CDR3 DNA: TGTGCCAGCAGCGTAGCGGGACAGGGTGTGGACGAGCAGTACTTC. Encoded protein: CASSVAGQGVDEQYF.

This chain links TRBV6-5 with TRBJ2-1; D may be TRBD2 (5 bases). CDR1 and CDR2 (germline): MNHEY, SVGAGI. The CDR3 runs 15 residues. V was trimmed by 4 bases and J by 7 bases, leaving 17 bases between them. CDR3 sequence: CASSFPGKTKNEQFF. CDR3 in DNA: TGTGCCAGCAGTTTTCCGGGGAAGACGAAGAATGAGCAGTTCTTC.

The chain recombines TRBV28 with TRBJ1-1, with D possibly matching TRBD1 (5 bases). The V gene lost 5 bases and the J gene lost 1 base, with 8 bases spanning the gap. Germline V gives CDR1 MDHEN, CDR2 SYDVKM. This CDR3 is 13 amino acids long. The CDR3 spells CASSLGPNTEAFF. The CDR3 DNA reads TGTGCCAGCAGTCTGGGGCCGAACACTGAAGCTTTCTTT.

The chain couples TRBV9 to TRBJ1-6; 7 bases line up with TRBD1. The germline V gene has CDR1 SGDLS and CDR2 YYNGEE. V was clipped by 3 bases and J by 13 bases; unmatched bases: 4. The CDR3 consists of 12 residues. This CDR3 reads CASSAYRGPLHF. The CDR3 DNA is TGTGCCAGCAGCGCGTACAGGGGTCCCCTCCACTTT.

This chain joins TRBV9 and TRBJ2-1; 9 nucleotides agree with TRBD2. The junction had 13 bases not matched to a gene; V was cut back by 0 bases and J by 9 bases. This CDR3 contains 17 residues. The germline V gene has CDR1 SGDLS and CDR2 YYNGEE. CDR3 nucleotide sequence: TGTGCCAGCAGCGTAGTGGGGGGACTAGCTCGTCTAGGTGAGCAGTTCTTC. Translation: CASSVVGGLARLGEQFF.

The V and J genes are TRBV5-6 and TRBJ2-5; no reliable D call. There are 15 residues in the CDR3. V was pared by 1 base and J by 0 bases, with 10 bases between. CDR1 is SGHDT, CDR2 YYEEEE, per germline. As DNA, the CDR3 is TGTGCCAGCAGCTTGCGAGACTGGTACCAAGAGACCCAGTACTTC. Residues: CASSLRDWYQETQYF.

V and J are TRBV29-1 and TRBJ1-2; 8 bases are shared with TRBD1. This CDR3 is 14 amino acids long. With V trimmed by 0 bases and J by 12 bases, 12 bases remained unmatched. Germline V gene lookup returns CDR1 SQVTM and CDR2 ANQGSEA. The CDR3 reads CSVEDRGVRTGNTF. CDR3 sequence (DNA): TGCAGCGTTGAAGATCGGGGCGTAAGGACAGGGAACACCTTC.

This sequence joins TRBV25-1 and TRBJ2-1, with 10 bases matching TRBD2. Germline values: CDR1 MGHDK, CDR2 SYGVNS. CDR3 size: 16 residues. V dropped 7 bases and J dropped 8; count of bases not matched to a gene: 14. For the CDR3, the DNA is TGTGCCAGCACCCAACAAGCGGGGGGGCCGGTGGATGAGCAGTTCTTC. Its protein product is CASTQQAGGPVDEQFF.